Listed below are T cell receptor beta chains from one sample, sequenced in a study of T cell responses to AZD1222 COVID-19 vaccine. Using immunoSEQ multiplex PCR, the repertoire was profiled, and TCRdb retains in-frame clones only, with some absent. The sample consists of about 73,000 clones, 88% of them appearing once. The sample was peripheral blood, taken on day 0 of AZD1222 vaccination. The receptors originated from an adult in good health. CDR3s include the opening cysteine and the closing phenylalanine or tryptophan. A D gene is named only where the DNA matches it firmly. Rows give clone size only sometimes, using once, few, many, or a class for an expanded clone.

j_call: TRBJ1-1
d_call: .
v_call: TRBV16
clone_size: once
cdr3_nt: TGTGCCAGCAGCCACAGGGTCACTGAAGCTTTCTTT
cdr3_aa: CASSHRVTEAFF

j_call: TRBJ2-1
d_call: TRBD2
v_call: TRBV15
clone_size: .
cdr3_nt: TGTGCCACCAGCAGAGATCGAGCGGGGGGCAATGAGCAGTTCTTC
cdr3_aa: CATSRDRAGGNEQFF

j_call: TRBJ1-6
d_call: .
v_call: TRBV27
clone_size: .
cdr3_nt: TGTGCCAGCAGTTTGGGGGGCAATTCACCCCTCCACTTT
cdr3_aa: CASSLGGNSPLHF

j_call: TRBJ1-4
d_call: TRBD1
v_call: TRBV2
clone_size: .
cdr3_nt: TGTGCCAGCAGGCCGACAGGGACTGAATCCGTAGGTAATGAAAAACTGTTTTTT
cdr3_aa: CASRPTGTESVGNEKLFF

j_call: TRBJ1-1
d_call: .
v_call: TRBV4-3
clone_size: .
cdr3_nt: TGCGCCAGCAGCCAAGCCGGGAAGAACACTGAAGCTTTCTTT
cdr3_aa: CASSQAGKNTEAFF

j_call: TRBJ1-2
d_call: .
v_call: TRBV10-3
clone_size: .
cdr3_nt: TGTGCCATCAGTCCAAGCGGGGGAACTGGGGGCTACACCTTC
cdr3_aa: CAISPSGGTGGYTF

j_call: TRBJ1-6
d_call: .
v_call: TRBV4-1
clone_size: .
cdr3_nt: TGCGCCAGCAGCCAAGGGAGAGGGGGGCTGGGTAATTCACCCCTCCACTTT
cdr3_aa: CASSQGRGGLGNSPLHF

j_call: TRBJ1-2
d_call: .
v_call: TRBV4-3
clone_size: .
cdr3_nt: TGCGCCAGCAGCCAAGATCCGGCCTCTGGGGGTGGCTACACCTTC
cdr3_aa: CASSQDPASGGGYTF

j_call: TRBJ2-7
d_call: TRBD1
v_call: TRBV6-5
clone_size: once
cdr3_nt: TGTGCCAGCAGTACTCGGGACAGGGCCCTCCACGAGCAGTACTTC
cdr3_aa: CASSTRDRALHEQYF

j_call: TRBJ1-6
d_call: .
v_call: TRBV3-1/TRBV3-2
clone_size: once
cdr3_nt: TGTGCCAGCAGCCAACGGCAAGGCGCCACAGGTTCACCCCTCCACTTT
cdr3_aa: CASSQRQGATGSPLHF

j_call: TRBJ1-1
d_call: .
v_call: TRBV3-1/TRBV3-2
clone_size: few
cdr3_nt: TGTGCCAGCAGCCAAGCGCGGCAGGGTGGGGAAGCTTTCTTT
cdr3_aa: CASSQARQGGEAFF

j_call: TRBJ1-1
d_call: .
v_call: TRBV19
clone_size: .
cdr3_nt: TGTGCCAGTAGTATGGGGGAGGGGACTGAAGCTTTCTTT
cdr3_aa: CASSMGEGTEAFF

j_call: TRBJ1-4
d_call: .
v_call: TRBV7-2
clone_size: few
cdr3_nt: TGTGCCAGCAGAAGCGGGGGGGCTATGGATGAAAAACTGTTTTTT
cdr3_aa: CASRSGGAMDEKLFF

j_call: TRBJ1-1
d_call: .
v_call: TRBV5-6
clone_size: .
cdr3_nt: TGTGCCAGCAGCTTGTACAGCACTGAAGCTTTCTTT
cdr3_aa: CASSLYSTEAFF

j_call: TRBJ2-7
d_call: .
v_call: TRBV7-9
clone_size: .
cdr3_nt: TGTGCCAGCCGGGGGGCTCGGGACGAGCAGTACTTC
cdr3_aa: CASRGARDEQYF

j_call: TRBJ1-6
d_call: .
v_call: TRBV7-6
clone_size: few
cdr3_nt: TGTGCCAGCAGCTCAACAGGGACTCCCAATTCACCCCTCCACTTT
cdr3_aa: CASSSTGTPNSPLHF

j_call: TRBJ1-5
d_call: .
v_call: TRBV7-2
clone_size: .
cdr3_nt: TGTGCCAGCAGCTTAGAGAGAGGAATGAAGCCCCAGCATTTT
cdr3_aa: CASSLERGMKPQHF

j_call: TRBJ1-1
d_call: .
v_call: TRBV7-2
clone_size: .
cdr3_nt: TGTGCCAGCAGCGTTCGGCAGAACACTGAAGCTTTCTTT
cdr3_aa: CASSVRQNTEAFF

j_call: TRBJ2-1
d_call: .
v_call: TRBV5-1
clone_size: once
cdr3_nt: TGCGCCAGCAGCTTTAGCAATGAGCAGTTCTTC
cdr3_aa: CASSFSNEQFF

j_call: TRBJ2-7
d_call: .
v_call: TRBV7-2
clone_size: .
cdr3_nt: TGTGCCAGCAGCTCGTCTCTCTCAGGGGGGGGATACGAGCAGTACTTC
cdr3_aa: CASSSSLSGGGYEQYF